This T cell receptor beta chain was captured in a study of T cells in Graves' hyperthyroidism and ophthalmopathy. Regarding the study as a whole: Model predictions of ophthalmopathy came a median 6.5 months before onset. Ophthalmopathy was distinguished from stable hyperthyroidism by 13 V-J signatures.

Note on this clonotype: What it binds is not known.

Calling Graves' hyperthyroidism stable meant ophthalmopathy did not progress within 18 months. The study excluded patients with uncontrolled infection, other autoimmune disease, pregnancy or lactation. RNA transcripts provided the source from which TCR beta CDR3 regions were amplified. The TCR CDR3 was amplified in a first-round RT-PCR using the HTBI primer set. TCRdb fed the multiplex PCR reads into MiXCR, producing one record per CDR3 protein. This table has approximately 400,000 distinct CDR3 sequences, around 13% appearing once. V dropped 0 bases and J dropped 7 bases, with 12 bases sitting between them. The CDR3 runs to 14 residues. CDR1 is KGHSH and CDR2 is LQKENI in the germline V gene.

Specimen: blood. The chain has TRBV18 and TRBJ2-5; weak D call: TRBD2 (5 bases). The TCR comes from a woman aged 55-75 years with Graves' hyperthyroidism. CDR3 loop: CASSPPGLPGTQYF. The CDR3 coding sequence is TGTGCCAGCTCACCACCAGGACTCCCAGGGACCCAGTACTTC.